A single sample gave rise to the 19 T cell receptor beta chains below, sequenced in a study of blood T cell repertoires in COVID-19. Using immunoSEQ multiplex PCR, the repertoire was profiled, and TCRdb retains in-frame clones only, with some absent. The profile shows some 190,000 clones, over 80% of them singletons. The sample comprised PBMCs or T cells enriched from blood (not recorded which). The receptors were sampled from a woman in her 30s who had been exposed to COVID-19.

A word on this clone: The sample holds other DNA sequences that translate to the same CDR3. The CDR3: CASSLGQGGYEQYF. The CDR3 DNA sequence: TGCGCCAGCAGCTTGGGACAGGGGGGCTACGAGCAGTACTTC. The gene calls are TRBV5-1 and TRBJ2-7; TRBD1 agrees at 9 bases. V lost 0 bases to trimming and J lost 3 bases; unmatched junction nucleotides: 1. The CDR3 runs to 14 residues. CDR1 is SGHRS and CDR2 is YFSETQ in the germline V gene.

The chain's CDR3 is CASSAHYSSDQFF. The CDR3, as DNA: TGTGCCAGCAGCGCCCATTACTCGAGCGACCAGTTCTTC. The rearrangement joins TRBV9 to TRBJ2-1; D is unclear. The CDR3 sequence is 13 residues long. Germline V CDR1 and CDR2: SGDLS, YYNGEE. The V end was cut by 3 bases, the J end by 13 bases, with 17 bases between. Together with reference TRBV9 and TRBJ2-1, the CDR3 gives the full variable domain: DSGVTQTPKHLITATGQRVTLRCSPRSGDLSVYWYQQSLDQGLQFLIQYYNGEERAKGNILERFSAQQFPDLHSELNLSSLELGDSALYFCASSAHYSSDQFFGPGTRLTVL.

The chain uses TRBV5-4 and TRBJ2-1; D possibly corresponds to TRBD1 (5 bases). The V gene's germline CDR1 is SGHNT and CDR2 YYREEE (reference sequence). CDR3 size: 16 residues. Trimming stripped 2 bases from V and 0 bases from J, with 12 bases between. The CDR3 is CASSLKGVRSYNEQFF. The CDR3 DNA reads TGTGCCAGCAGCTTAAAAGGGGTTCGCTCCTACAATGAGCAGTTCTTC. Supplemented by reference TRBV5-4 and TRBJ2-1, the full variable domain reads ETGVTQSPTHLIKTRGQQVTLRCSSQSGHNTVSWYQQALGQGPQFIFQYYREEENGRGNFPPRFSGLQFPNYSSELNVNALELDDSALYLCASSLKGVRSYNEQFFGPGTRLTVL.

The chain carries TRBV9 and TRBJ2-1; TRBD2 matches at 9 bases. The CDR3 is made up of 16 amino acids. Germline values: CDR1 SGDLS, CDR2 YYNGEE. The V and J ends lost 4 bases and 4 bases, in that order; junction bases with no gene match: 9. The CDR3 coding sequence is TGTGCCAGCAGCACCCGTTTAGCGGGGGATTACAATGAGCAGTTCTTC. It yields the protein CASSTRLAGDYNEQFF.

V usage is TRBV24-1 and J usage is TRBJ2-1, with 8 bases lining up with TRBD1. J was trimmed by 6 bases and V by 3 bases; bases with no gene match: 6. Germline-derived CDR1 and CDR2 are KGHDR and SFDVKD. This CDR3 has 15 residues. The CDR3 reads CATSDPGQGLNEQFF. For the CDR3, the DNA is TGTGCCACCAGTGATCCCGGACAGGGCCTCAATGAGCAGTTCTTC.

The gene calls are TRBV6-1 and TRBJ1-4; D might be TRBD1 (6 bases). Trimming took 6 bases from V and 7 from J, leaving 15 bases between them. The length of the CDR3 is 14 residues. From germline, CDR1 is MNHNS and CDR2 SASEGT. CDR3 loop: CASSINRVGEKLFF. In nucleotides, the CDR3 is TGTGCCAGCAGCATCAACAGGGTGGGTGAAAAACTGTTTTTT.

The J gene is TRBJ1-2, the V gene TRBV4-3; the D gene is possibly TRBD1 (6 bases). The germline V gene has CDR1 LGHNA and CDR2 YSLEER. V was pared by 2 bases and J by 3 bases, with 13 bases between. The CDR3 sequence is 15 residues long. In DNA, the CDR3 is TGCGCCAGCAGCCAAACACAGGGTTCCCACTATGGCTACACCTTC. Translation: CASSQTQGSHYGYTF.

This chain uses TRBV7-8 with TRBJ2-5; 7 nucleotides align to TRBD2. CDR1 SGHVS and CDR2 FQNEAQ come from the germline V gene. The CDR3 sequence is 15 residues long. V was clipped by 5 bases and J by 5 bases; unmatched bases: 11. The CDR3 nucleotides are TGTGCCAGCAGCGCTGGGACTACCCATTGGGAGACCCAGTACTTC. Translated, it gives CASSAGTTHWETQYF. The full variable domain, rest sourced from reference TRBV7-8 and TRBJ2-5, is GAGVSQSPRYKVAKRGQDVALRCDPISGHVSLFWYQQALGQGPEFLTYFQNEAQLDKSGLPSDRFFAERPEGSVSTLKIQRTQQEDSAVYLCASSAGTTHWETQYFGPGTRLLVL.

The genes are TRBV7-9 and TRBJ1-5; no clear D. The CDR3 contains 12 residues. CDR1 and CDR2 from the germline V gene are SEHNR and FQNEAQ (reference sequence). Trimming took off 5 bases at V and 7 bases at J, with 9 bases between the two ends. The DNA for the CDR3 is TGTGCCAGCAGCCGAGAGGGACAGCCCCAGCATTTT. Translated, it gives CASSREGQPQHF.

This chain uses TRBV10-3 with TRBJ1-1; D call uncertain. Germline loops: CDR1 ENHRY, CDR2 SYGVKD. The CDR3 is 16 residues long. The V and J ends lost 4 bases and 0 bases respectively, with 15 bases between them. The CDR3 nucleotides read TGTGCCATCAGTGGTTTGGGCAGCTACATGAACACTGAAGCTTTCTTT. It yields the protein CAISGLGSYMNTEAFF.

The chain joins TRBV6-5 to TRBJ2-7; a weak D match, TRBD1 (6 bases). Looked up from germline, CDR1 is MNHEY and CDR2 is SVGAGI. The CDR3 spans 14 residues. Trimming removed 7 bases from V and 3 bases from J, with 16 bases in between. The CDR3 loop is CASMGDMRVYEQYF. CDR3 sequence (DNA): TGTGCCAGCATGGGGGACATGCGGGTCTACGAGCAGTACTTC.

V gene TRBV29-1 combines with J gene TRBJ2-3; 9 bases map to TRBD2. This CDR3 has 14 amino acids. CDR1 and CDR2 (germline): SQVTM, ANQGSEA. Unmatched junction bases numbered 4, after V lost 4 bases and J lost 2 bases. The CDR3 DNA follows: TGCAGCGTTGCGACTAGCGGATACACAGATACGCAGTATTTT. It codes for CSVATSGYTDTQYF.

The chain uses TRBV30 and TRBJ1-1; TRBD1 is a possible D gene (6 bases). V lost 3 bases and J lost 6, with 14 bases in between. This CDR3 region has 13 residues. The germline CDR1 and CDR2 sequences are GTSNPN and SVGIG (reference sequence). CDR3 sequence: CAWRRTGSAEAFF. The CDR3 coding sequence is TGTGCCTGGAGAAGAACAGGGTCCGCTGAAGCTTTCTTT.

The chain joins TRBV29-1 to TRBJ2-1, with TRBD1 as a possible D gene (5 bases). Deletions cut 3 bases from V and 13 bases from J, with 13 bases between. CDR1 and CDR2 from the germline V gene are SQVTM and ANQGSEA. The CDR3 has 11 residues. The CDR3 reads CSVDRANLQFF. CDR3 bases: TGCAGCGTTGACAGGGCAAACTTACAGTTCTTC.

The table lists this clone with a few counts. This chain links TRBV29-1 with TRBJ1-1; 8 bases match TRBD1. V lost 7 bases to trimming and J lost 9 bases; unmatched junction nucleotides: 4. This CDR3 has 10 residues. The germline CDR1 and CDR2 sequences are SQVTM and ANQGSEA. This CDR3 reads CSGGQEKAFF. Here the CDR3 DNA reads TGCAGCGGGGGACAGGAAAAAGCTTTCTTT.

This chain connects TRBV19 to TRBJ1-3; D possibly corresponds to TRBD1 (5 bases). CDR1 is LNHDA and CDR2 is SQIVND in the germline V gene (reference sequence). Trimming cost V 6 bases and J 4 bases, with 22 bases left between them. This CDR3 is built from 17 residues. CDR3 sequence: CASRGRVTPKSGNTIYF. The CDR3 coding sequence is TGTGCCAGTAGGGGCAGGGTAACTCCGAAATCCGGAAACACCATATATTTT.

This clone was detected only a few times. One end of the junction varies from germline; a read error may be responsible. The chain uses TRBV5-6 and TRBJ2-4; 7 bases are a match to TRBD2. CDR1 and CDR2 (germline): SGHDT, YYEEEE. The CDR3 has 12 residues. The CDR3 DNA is TGTGCCAGCAGCTGGAGCGGGACTCCCTATGAATTC. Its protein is CASSWSGTPYEF.

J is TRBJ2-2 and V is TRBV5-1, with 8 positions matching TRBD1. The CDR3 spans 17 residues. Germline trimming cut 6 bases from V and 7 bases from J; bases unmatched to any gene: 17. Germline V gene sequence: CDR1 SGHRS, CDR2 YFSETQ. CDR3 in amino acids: CASTFPGQGSRNGELFF. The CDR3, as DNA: TGCGCCAGCACCTTTCCAGGACAGGGCTCGCGAAACGGGGAGCTGTTTTTT. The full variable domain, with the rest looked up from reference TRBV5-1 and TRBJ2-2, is KAGVTQTPRYLIKTRGQQVTLSCSPISGHRSVSWYQQTPGQGLQFLFEYFSETQRNKGNFPGRFSGRQFSNSRSEMNVSTLELGDSALYLCASTFPGQGSRNGELFFGEGSRLTVL.

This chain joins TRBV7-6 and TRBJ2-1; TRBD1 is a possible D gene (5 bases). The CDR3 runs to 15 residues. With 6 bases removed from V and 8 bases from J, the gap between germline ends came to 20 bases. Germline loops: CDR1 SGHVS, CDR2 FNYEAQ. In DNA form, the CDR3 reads TGTGCCAGCAGTTCAGTGGGGCAGGGCACCGATGAGCAGTTCTTC. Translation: CASSSVGQGTDEQFF.